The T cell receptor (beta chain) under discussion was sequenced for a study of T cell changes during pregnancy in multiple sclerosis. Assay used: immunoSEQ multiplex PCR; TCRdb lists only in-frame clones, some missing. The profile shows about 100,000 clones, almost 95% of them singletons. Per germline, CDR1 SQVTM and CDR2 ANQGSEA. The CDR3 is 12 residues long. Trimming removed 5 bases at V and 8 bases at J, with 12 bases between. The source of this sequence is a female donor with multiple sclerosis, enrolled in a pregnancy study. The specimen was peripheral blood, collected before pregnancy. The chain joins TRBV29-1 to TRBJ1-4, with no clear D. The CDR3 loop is CSVLSGREKLFF. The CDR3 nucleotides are TGCAGCGTTTTGTCAGGAAGAGAAAAACTGTTTTTT. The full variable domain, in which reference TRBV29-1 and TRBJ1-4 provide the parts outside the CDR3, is SAVISQKPSRDICQRGTSLTIQCQVDSQVTMMFWYRQQPGQSLTLIATANQGSEATYESGFVIDKFPISRPNLTFSTLTVSNMSPEDSSIYLCSVLSGREKLFFGSGTQLSVL.